The entry that follows covers one T cell receptor (beta chain) sequence. Its antigen is not identified. Germline-derived CDR1 and CDR2 are SGHTA and FQGNSA. This CDR3 is built from 14 residues. V was clipped by 8 bases and J by 3 bases; unmatched bases: 6. The data are from a study of cytomegalovirus exposure and HLA in healthy donors. General study points: A later analysis, which compared TCR beta chains of equal frequency, found the HLA-associated ones more clonally expanded. In a later analysis, at a false discovery rate of 0.05, approximately 15,000 TCR beta sequences matched HLA alleles. Researchers left out some V segments, among them TRBV6-2 and TRBV6-3, as indistinguishable.

60 Vbeta and 13 Jbeta primers were used in PCR. The data were produced by immunoSEQ multiplex PCR, yet TCRdb's version contains in-frame clones alone and is incomplete. The repertoire has about 85,000 clones, around 80% of them found once; the top ten carry about 30%. The rearrangement links TRBV7-2 to TRBJ2-3, with 9 bases fitting TRBD2. The sample was PBMCs. This receptor was taken from a middle-aged man in good health and CMV-seropositive. The CDR3 loop is CASALGLATDTQYF. In DNA, the CDR3 is TGTGCCAGCGCATTGGGACTAGCAACAGATACGCAGTATTTT.